This T cell receptor (beta chain) was obtained from a study of vaccination effects on CD4 cells after COVID-19. On the study more broadly: Samples came from two convalescent patients 16 days and one week before vaccination.

The culture ran for 10 days, and then CD4+ T cells were isolated. The CDR3 runs 16 residues. V lost 4 bases and J lost 5, with 20 bases in between. CDR1 is MNHNY, CDR2 SVGAGI, per germline (reference sequence). Data came from immunoSEQ multiplex PCR; TCRdb stores just in-frame clones and leaves some out. The sample lists roughly 68,000 clones, 70% to 85% occurring once. This clone was seen only once. Its target is not known. Sequenced material: CD4+ T cells from PBMCs cultured without peptide, taken before COVID-19 vaccination. The chain recombines TRBV6-6 with TRBJ2-5; D unresolved. This receptor was taken from a human donor who had a prior SARS-CoV-2 infection. This CDR3 is CASSSTFRSIGETQYF. CDR3 DNA: TGTGCCAGCAGTTCGACCTTCCGCTCGATCGGGGAGACCCAGTACTTC.